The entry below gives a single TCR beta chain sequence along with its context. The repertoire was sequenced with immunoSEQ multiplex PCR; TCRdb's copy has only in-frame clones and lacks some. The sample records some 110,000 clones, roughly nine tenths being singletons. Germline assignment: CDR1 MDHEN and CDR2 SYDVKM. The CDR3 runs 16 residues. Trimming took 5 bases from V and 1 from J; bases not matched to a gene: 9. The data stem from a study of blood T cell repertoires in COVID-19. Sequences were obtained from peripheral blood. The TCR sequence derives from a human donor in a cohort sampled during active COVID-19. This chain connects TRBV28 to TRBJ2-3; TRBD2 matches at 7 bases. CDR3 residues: CASSPRWGRGTDTQYF. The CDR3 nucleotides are TGTGCCAGCAGTCCAAGGTGGGGGAGGGGCACAGATACGCAGTATTTT. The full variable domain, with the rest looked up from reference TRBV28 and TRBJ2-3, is DVKVTQSSRYLVKRTGEKVFLECVQDMDHENMFWYRQDPGLGLRLIYFSYDVKMKEKGDIPEGYSVSREKKERFSLILESASTNQTSMYLCASSPRWGRGTDTQYFGPGTRLTVL.